This TCR beta chain was recorded in a study of T cells in Graves' hyperthyroidism and ophthalmopathy. Findings and caveats of the study: In the blood, most expanded thyroid clonotypes above 0.001 appeared as well.

Amplification targeted TCR beta CDR3 regions from RNA transcripts. The HTBI primer set drove a first-round RT-PCR of the TCR CDR3. Using its own MiXCR run on the multiplex PCR reads, TCRdb lists one record per CDR3 protein. The repertoire holds approximately 400,000 distinct CDR3 sequences, with approximately 13% as singletons. Recently diagnosed hyperthyroidism of less than 2 months' duration affected patients aged 18 to 65. Diagnoses rested on clinical symptoms, serum thyroxine and TRAb, thyroid ultrasound and orbital computed tomography. This clonotype turned up a few times. The antigen remains unidentified. Germline V lookup: CDR1 LNHDA, CDR2 SQIVND (reference sequence). The CDR3 consists of 16 residues. Germline trimming cut 2 bases from V and 4 bases from J; bases unmatched to any gene: 9.

The clonotype originates from a young man with Graves' hyperthyroidism that later progressed to Graves' ophthalmopathy. This chain links TRBV19 with TRBJ1-2, with TRBD1 identical over 8 bases. The sample comprised blood. The CDR3: CASSIPRDRRFYGYTF. CDR3 nucleotide sequence: TGTGCCAGTAGTATACCCCGGGACAGGAGGTTCTATGGCTACACCTTC.